This TCR beta chain was sequenced in a study of blood T cell repertoires in COVID-19. Study information: Some COVID-19 samples were acute and others convalescent; all came from the United States, Italy and Spain. T cells, B-cell-depleted T cells, or PBMCs supplied cDNA or gDNA.

CDR1 is LGHDT, CDR2 YNNKEL, per germline (reference sequence). Trimming shortened V by 4 bases and J by 5 bases, and 15 bases separated the two germline ends. The CDR3 sequence is 15 residues long. As handled by the study authors: Reference gene primer amplification in the assay estimated nucleated cell counts. The method was immunoSEQ multiplex PCR; TCRdb's version includes in-frame clones alone and lacks a portion of them. D and trimming were read from the DNA, whereas the V and J calls and clone size are those reported in that table. The sample lists fewer than 30,000 clones, over 75% seen once, with over 20% in the top ten.

The sequenced sample consisted of peripheral blood. The sequence was collected from a human donor in a cohort sampled during active COVID-19. The chain has TRBV3-1 (or the pseudogene TRBV3-2) and TRBJ2-1; tentative D call: TRBD2 (6 bases). The CDR3 DNA reads TGTGCCAGCAGCCGACCGGGACTCTCGAACAATGAGCAGTTCTTC. Translated, it gives CASSRPGLSNNEQFF.